The 25 T cell receptor beta chains presented below share a single source sample, sequenced in a study of low-dose radiotherapy and immunotherapy resistance in tumors. Documented time point: before trial treatment. First-strand cDNA relied on TRAV- and TRBV-specific primers spanning alpha and beta chains. TCR amplification used about 18 PCR cycles, a constant-region primer and a V-primer adapter. TCRdb re-called the reads with MiXCR, one entry per CDR3 protein. The repertoire holds more than 70,000 distinct CDR3 sequences, with less than 35% as singletons. This specimen consisted of PBMCs, obtained before treatment. The origin of the receptors is a female donor with ovarian cancer.

This clonotype was detected only a few times. The chain couples TRBV6-1 to TRBJ2-1, with 11 bases aligning to TRBD2. The CDR3 contains 17 residues. CDR1 MNHNS and CDR2 SASEGT come from the germline V gene. V was clipped by 5 bases and J by 4 bases; unmatched bases: 10. The CDR3 loop is CASSYIPLAGGYNEQFF. The CDR3 DNA follows: TGTGCCAGCAGTTACATTCCGCTAGCGGGAGGTTACAATGAGCAGTTCTTC.

The chain is built from TRBV11-2 and TRBJ2-5; tentatively, D is TRBD1 (6 bases). Trimming shortened V by 0 bases and J by 5 bases, and 13 bases separated the two germline ends. The CDR3 is 15 residues long. Looked up from germline, CDR1 is SGHAT and CDR2 is FQNNGV. The CDR3 DNA sequence: TGTGCCAGCAGCTTAGAGAGGACAGTTCGGGAGACCCAGTACTTC. Translating gives CASSLERTVRETQYF. The complete variable domain, with remaining parts taken from reference TRBV11-2 and TRBJ2-5, reads EAGVAQSPRYKIIEKRQSVAFWCNPISGHATLYWYQQILGQGPKLLIQFQNNGVVDDSQLPKDRFSAERLKGVDSTLKIQPAKLEDSAVYLCASSLERTVRETQYFGPGTRLLVL.

This clonotype was picked up many times. The chain has TRBV13 and TRBJ2-7; the D gene is possibly TRBD1 (6 bases). The CDR3 has 16 amino acids. Germline CDR1 is PRHDT and CDR2 is FYEKMQ (reference sequence). V lost 3 bases and J 2 bases, leaving 17 bases between the germline ends. This CDR3 reads CASSLQGPHSTYEQYF. The CDR3 DNA reads as TGTGCCAGCAGCTTGCAGGGGCCTCATTCCACCTACGAGCAGTACTTC.

This clonotype was recorded a few times. The rearrangement links TRBV28 to TRBJ2-7, with D perhaps TRBD2 (5 bases). Germline values: CDR1 MDHEN, CDR2 SYDVKM. With 8 bases removed from V and 7 bases from J, the gap between germline ends came to 18 bases. This CDR3 has 13 amino acids. The CDR3: CASGRGRSKEQYF. DNA of the CDR3: TGTGCCAGCGGACGGGGTCGTTCTAAGGAGCAGTACTTC.

This clonotype appeared a few times. This chain links TRBV6-2 or TRBV6-3 with TRBJ1-3; D not certain. V dropped 0 bases and J dropped 5 bases, with 8 bases sitting between them. This CDR3 spans 14 amino acids. Germline V gene lookup returns CDR1 MNHEY and CDR2 SVGEGT. In DNA, the CDR3 is TGTGCCAGCAGTTACTCGTCGCAGAGAAACACCATATATTTT. Translation: CASSYSSQRNTIYF.

J is TRBJ2-5 and V is TRBV28; TRBD2 matches at 11 bases. This CDR3 spans 15 amino acids. Germline V lookup: CDR1 MDHEN, CDR2 SYDVKM. The trim removed 3 bases at V and 3 bases at J, leaving 3 bases unmatched. CDR3 in amino acids: CASSFSTSGKETQYF. In DNA form, the CDR3 reads TGTGCCAGCAGTTTTTCGACTAGCGGGAAAGAGACCCAGTACTTC.

Ten or more counts support this clonotype. The V call is TRBV7-2, the J call TRBJ2-1; TRBD2 matches 12 bases. This CDR3 contains 15 residues. Germline V CDR1 and CDR2: SGHTA, FQGNSA. The trim removed 1 base at V and 10 bases at J, leaving 5 bases unmatched. CDR3 protein: CASSLGTSGAWEQFF. CDR3 sequence (DNA): TGTGCCAGCAGCTTAGGGACTAGCGGGGCTTGGGAGCAGTTCTTC.

This clonotype appeared many times. The chain has TRBV9 and TRBJ2-2, with a possible D match to TRBD1 (5 bases). Germline-derived CDR1 and CDR2 are SGDLS and YYNGEE. There are 16 residues in the CDR3. Trimming stripped 0 bases from V and 2 bases from J, with 11 bases between. CDR3 protein: CASSVGTSSNTGELFF. CDR3 bases: TGTGCCAGCAGCGTAGGGACAAGCAGTAACACCGGGGAGCTGTTTTTT.

This clonotype appeared many times. The rearrangement uses TRBV7-9 and TRBJ2-3; D gene ambiguous. V was clipped by 1 base and J by 1 base, with 9 bases between them. The CDR3 is 15 amino acids. From germline, CDR1 is SEHNR and CDR2 FQNEAQ (reference sequence). The CDR3 DNA reads TGTGCCAGCAGCTTAGGACCGCCGGGCACAGATACGCAGTATTTT. It specifies CASSLGPPGTDTQYF.

The sample holds a few counts of this clonotype. The CDR3 loop reads CASSLWRSTDTQYF. The CDR3 DNA reads TGCGCCAGCAGCTTGTGGCGGTCCACAGATACGCAGTATTTT. The V and J genes are TRBV5-1 and TRBJ2-3, with no clear D. Trimming stripped 1 base from V and 2 bases from J, with 8 bases between. Germline V gives CDR1 SGHRS, CDR2 YFSETQ. This CDR3 is built from 14 residues.

This clonotype appeared once. This clone may be a read error of a much larger clone one base away. This chain links TRBV27 with TRBJ2-2, with 8 bases matching TRBD2. V dropped 5 bases and J dropped 7; count of bases not matched to a gene: 15. The CDR3 spans 17 residues. Germline CDR1 and CDR2: MNHEY and SMNVEV (reference sequence). CDR3 residues: CASSPRAGGKGVGELFF. In DNA, the CDR3 is TGTGCCAGCAGTCCAAGGGCGGGGGGCAAGGGGGTCGGGGAGCTGTTTTTT.

This clonotype was seen repeatedly, ten times or more. CDR3 loop: CASSLAANQETQYF. DNA of the CDR3: TGTGCCAGCAGCTTAGCCGCTAATCAAGAGACCCAGTACTTC. V and J are TRBV7-2 and TRBJ2-5; D uncertain. The CDR3 is 14 residues long. The V gene's germline CDR1 is SGHTA and CDR2 FQGNSA. Trimming took off 0 bases at V and 2 bases at J, with 7 bases between the two ends.

Points on this clonotype: With a far larger clone one base away, a read error is the likely cause. V is TRBV27 and J is TRBJ2-1, with D tentatively TRBD2 (5 bases). CDR3 size: 13 residues. The V and J ends lost 3 bases and 10 bases respectively, with 13 bases between them. Germline V gene lookup returns CDR1 MNHEY and CDR2 SMNVEV (reference sequence). The CDR3 nucleotides are TGTGCCAGCAGTTTCGGGATCTCCTACGAGCAGTTCTTC. Translated, it gives CASSFGISYEQFF.

This clonotype was recorded at least ten times. The CDR3 protein is CASRRNRDQPQHF. The CDR3 DNA sequence: TGTGCCAGCAGACGTAACAGGGATCAGCCCCAGCATTTT. V and J are TRBV28 and TRBJ1-5, with D perhaps matching TRBD1 (6 bases). CDR3 length equals 13 residues. V lost 6 bases and J lost 5, with 11 bases in between. Germline V gene data show CDR1 as MDHEN and CDR2 as SYDVKM.

This clonotype came up a few times. The V gene is TRBV7-8, the J gene TRBJ2-2; tentatively, D is TRBD1 (6 bases). With 6 bases removed from V and 2 bases from J, the gap between germline ends came to 16 bases. The CDR3 loop spans 16 amino acids. The germline V gene has CDR1 SGHVS and CDR2 FQNEAQ. Written as DNA, the CDR3 is TGTGCCAGCAGATCTGACCGGGACACTAACACCGGGGAGCTGTTTTTT. Translating gives CASRSDRDTNTGELFF.

The chain is built from TRBV20-1 and TRBJ2-1, with D maybe TRBD1 (5 bases). The V gene's germline CDR1 is DFQATT and CDR2 SNEGSKA (reference sequence). The CDR3 extends over 12 amino acids. Trimming left V 0 bases short and J 10 bases short, with 10 bases between. CDR3 nucleotides: TGCAGTGCTAGAGATCCAGGGAAGGAGCAGTTCTTC. It translates to CSARDPGKEQFF.

This clonotype was recorded many times. The junction does not match germline at one end; this may be a read error. CDR3 DNA: TGTGCCAGCAGCTTAGTGGTGCGGGGCTCCGACGAGCAGTACTTC. Its protein product is CASSLVVRGSDEQYF. The chain couples TRBV7-8 to TRBJ2-7; TRBD2 is a possible D gene (6 bases). The CDR3 spans 15 residues. Germline CDR1 reads SGHVS; CDR2 reads FQNEAQ. Filled out from reference TRBV7-8 and TRBJ2-7, the complete variable domain reads GAGVSQSPRYKVAKRGQDVALRCDPISGHVSLFWYQQALGQGPEFLTYFQNEAQLDKSGLPSDRFFAERPEGSVSTLKIQRTQQEDSAVYLCASSLVVRGSDEQYFGPGTRLTVT.

This clonotype has ten or more counts. CDR3 sequence reads: CASSFGGHLEKLFF. In nucleotides, the CDR3 is TGCGCCAGCAGCTTTGGCGGACATCTGGAAAAACTGTTTTTT. The V gene is TRBV5-1, the J gene TRBJ1-4, with D possibly being TRBD1 (5 bases). V lost 2 bases and J 8 bases, leaving 13 bases between the germline ends. CDR1 is SGHRS, CDR2 YFSETQ, per germline. This CDR3 is built from 14 residues. Filled out from reference TRBV5-1 and TRBJ1-4, the complete variable domain reads KAGVTQTPRYLIKTRGQQVTLSCSPISGHRSVSWYQQTPGQGLQFLFEYFSETQRNKGNFPGRFSGRQFSNSRSEMNVSTLELGDSALYLCASSFGGHLEKLFFGSGTQLSVL.

This clonotype was detected many times. The CDR3 loop reads CAWSVLKYGYTF. CDR3 in DNA: TGTGCCTGGAGTGTACTGAAGTATGGCTACACCTTC. The chain couples TRBV30 to TRBJ1-2; D gene uncertain. This CDR3 has 12 amino acids. The V and J ends lost 0 bases and 5 bases respectively, with 7 bases between them. Germline-derived CDR1 and CDR2 are GTSNPN and SVGIG (reference sequence).

This clonotype has at least ten counts. The chain couples TRBV10-1 to TRBJ1-1; D not resolved. The CDR3 sequence is 13 residues long. In germline, CDR1 is WNHNN, CDR2 SYGVQD (reference sequence). Trimming removed 6 bases at V and 5 bases at J, with 13 bases between. This CDR3 is CASSDGILTEAFF. As DNA, the CDR3 is TGCGCCAGCAGCGACGGTATTTTGACTGAAGCTTTCTTT.

This clonotype was detected ten times or more. V usage is TRBV9 and J usage is TRBJ2-3, with D unclear. Germline values: CDR1 SGDLS, CDR2 YYNGEE. CDR3 length: 13 residues. Trimming left V 0 bases short and J 3 bases short, with 5 bases between. The CDR3 nucleotides read TGTGCCAGCAGCGTAGTTCAAACAGATACGCAGTATTTT. It specifies CASSVVQTDTQYF.

This clonotype was seen many times. The DNA is left out, because the CDR3 cannot be placed on it with certainty; the CDR3 is given as TCRdb lists it. The chain employs TRBV30 and TRBJ2-3; the D call TRBD2 from the table was never checked on the DNA. Germline CDR1 is GTSNPN and CDR2 is SVGIG (reference sequence). Inclusive of both ends, the CDR3 amounts to 12 amino acids. CDR3 sequence: CAWGLGTDTRYF.

This clonotype has only a few counts. J is TRBJ2-5 and V is TRBV6-2 or TRBV6-3, with 9 bases that match TRBD1. Germline CDR1 and CDR2: MNHEY and SVGEGT. V lost 5 bases, J lost 5 bases, and 12 bases stayed unmatched. The length of the CDR3 is 16 residues. CDR3 in amino acids: CASSEAYTGGWETQYF. The CDR3 DNA is TGTGCCAGCAGTGAAGCTTACACAGGGGGCTGGGAGACCCAGTACTTC.

Details on this clonotype: This likely traces to a read error, being one base from a far larger clone. V is TRBV11-2 and J is TRBJ2-1; D may be TRBD2 (5 bases). The CDR3 spans 15 residues. From germline, CDR1 is SGHAT and CDR2 FQNNGV. V was pared by 1 base and J by 13 bases, with 20 bases between. DNA of the CDR3: TGTGCCAGCAGCTTAGTGCGGGCACAGATTGAGACCCAGTTCTTC. This sequence encodes CASSLVRAQIETQFF.

This clonotype was recorded many times. The V and J genes are TRBV3-1 and TRBJ1-5, with D uncertain. Germline lookup yields CDR1 LGHDT and CDR2 YNNKEL (reference sequence). This CDR3 contains 15 residues. The V end lost 0 bases, the J end lost 0 bases, and 6 bases lay between the germline ends. As DNA, the CDR3 is TGTGCCAGCAGCCAAGACGCGGGTAGCAATCAGCCCCAGCATTTT. Its translation is CASSQDAGSNQPQHF.